What follows describes a single TCR beta chain. The data belong to a study of blood T cell repertoires in COVID-19. Whole-study context: There were acute and convalescent COVID-19 samples, and they came from the United States, Italy and Spain.

Data came from immunoSEQ multiplex PCR; TCRdb stores just in-frame clones and leaves some out. The repertoire includes some 220,000 clones, roughly 80% of them detected once, and 5.2% sits in the top ten. The CDR3 loop spans 15 amino acids. V was clipped by 5 bases and J by 10 bases; unmatched bases: 15. CDR1 MDHEN and CDR2 SYDVKM come from the germline V gene. Recruited during active infection, patients (from Seattle) were subsequently followed longitudinally. The rearrangement uses TRBV28 and TRBJ1-2; 8 bases agree with TRBD1. Sequencing was carried out using peripheral blood. The sequence was collected from a woman in her 70s with COVID-19, enrolled during active disease. CDR3 nucleotide sequence: TGTGCCAGCAGTCAGACAGGGGACTTAGGTAGGGACTACACCTTC. It yields the protein CASSQTGDLGRDYTF.